This T cell receptor beta chain was sequenced for a study of shared clonotypes between healthy human individuals. Whole-study results and caveats: Some clonotypes were shared by all four sorted-subset donors, while others were not shared. The non-shared ones had lower generation probabilities than the shared ones.

The V gene lost 6 bases and the J gene lost 4 bases, with 12 bases spanning the gap. The germline CDR1 and CDR2 sequences are SGHVS and FQNEAQ. The CDR3 covers 14 residues. Remarks on this clone: Antigen: not known.

An assay was performed, and its level was deep. Produced via immunoSEQ multiplex PCR; TCRdb's table is partial and in-frame only. Here the sample spans around 200,000 clones, over 50% being singletons. Sequencing was carried out using memory CD4+ T cells sorted from blood. The sample's subset: CD45RA-negative fraction. The genes are TRBV7-8 and TRBJ2-2, with D hard to call. The receptor was isolated from a man between 25 and 39 years old in good health. The CDR3 nucleotides are TGTGCCAGCAGTTTTCAGGAGATCACCGGGGAGCTGTTTTTT. It encodes CASSFQEITGELFF.